The 18 T cell receptor beta chains below come from one sample, sequenced in a study of T cell repertoires in cytomegalovirus infection. No antigen has been assigned to these receptors. Via MiXCR, TCRdb re-called the reads, giving one row per CDR3 protein. The sample carries roughly 180,000 distinct CDR3 sequences, less than 25% recorded once. The sample here was CD8+ T cells from cultured PBMCs, taken from culture after CMV antigen stimulation. All receptors come from a human donor in good health (CMV status not recorded). Some clones in this sample may be carry-over from other donors' samples.

This clonotype was found a few times. The DNA for the CDR3 is TGTGCCGCAACTAGCGGCTCCTACAATGAGCAGTTCTTC. Encoded protein: CAATSGSYNEQFF. The rearrangement joins TRBV19 to TRBJ2-1; TRBD2 aligns across 8 bases. The junction had 3 bases not matched to a gene; V was cut back by 11 bases and J by 0 bases. Germline CDR1 and CDR2: LNHDA and SQIVND (reference sequence). The CDR3 totals 13 residues.

V and J are TRBV7-2 and TRBJ2-1, with 9 bases that match TRBD2. V dropped 3 bases and J dropped 5; count of bases not matched to a gene: 8. The germline CDR1 and CDR2 sequences are SGHTA and FQGNSA. This CDR3 spans 16 amino acids. The CDR3 loop reads CASSLNRRGGDNEQFF. CDR3 DNA sequence: TGTGCCAGCAGCTTGAATCGGCGGGGGGGTGACAATGAGCAGTTCTTC. The entire variable domain, with the rest obtained from reference TRBV7-2 and TRBJ2-1, is as follows: GAGVSQSPSNKVTEKGKDVELRCDPISGHTALYWYRQSLGQGLEFLIYFQGNSAPDKSGLPSDRFSAERTGGSVSTLTIQRTQQEDSAVYLCASSLNRRGGDNEQFFGPGTRLTVL.

The J gene is TRBJ2-5, the V gene TRBV7-8; possibly TRBD1 or TRBD2 for D (5 bases each). Trimming removed 3 bases at V and 1 base at J, with 9 bases between. Germline assignment: CDR1 SGHVS and CDR2 FQNEAQ. The CDR3 totals 14 residues. CDR3: CASSLRGFQETQYF. The CDR3 DNA is TGTGCCAGCAGCTTGAGGGGCTTCCAAGAGACCCAGTACTTC.

The chain couples TRBV20-1 to TRBJ1-2; D call uncertain. CDR1 is DFQATT, CDR2 SNEGSKA, per germline (reference sequence). This CDR3 region has 15 residues. V lost 1 base and J 5 bases, leaving 17 bases between the germline ends. Here the CDR3 DNA reads TGCAGTGCTAGAGTACCCAGGCCGAGATTTTATGGCTACACCTTC. It specifies CSARVPRPRFYGYTF.

This clonotype was found a few times. V and J are TRBV12-3 or TRBV12-4 and TRBJ2-6; maybe TRBD2 (6 bases). The CDR3 sequence is 18 residues long. The germline V and J ends were trimmed by 7 bases and 0 bases, with 19 bases remaining between them. In DNA, the CDR3 is TGTGCCAGCACCCCCTGGGTGGGGGGTTCCTCTGGGGCCAACGTCCTGACTTTC. It is translated as CASTPWVGGSSGANVLTF.

The chain couples TRBV7-8 to TRBJ2-7; D is possibly TRBD1 (7 bases). With 3 bases removed from V and 2 bases from J, the gap between germline ends came to 14 bases. CDR1 is SGHVS and CDR2 is FQNEAQ in the germline V gene. The CDR3 is 15 amino acids. CDR3 residues: CASSFRQGGPYEQYF. In nucleotides, the CDR3 is TGTGCCAGCAGCTTTAGACAGGGAGGACCCTACGAGCAGTACTTC.

The chain recombines TRBV19 with TRBJ2-7; 8 bases fit TRBD1. The CDR3 is 14 amino acids. V shed 3 bases, J shed 6 bases, and the junction held 7 bases outside the gene matches. Germline loops: CDR1 LNHDA, CDR2 SQIVND (reference sequence). CDR3 nucleotide sequence: TGTGCCAGTAGTATTTCAGGGGGCTCGAGCGAGCAGTACTTC. As protein: CASSISGGSSEQYF.

The genes are TRBV7-2 and TRBJ2-7, with TRBD2 as a possible D gene (5 bases). The CDR3 runs to 16 residues. CDR1 and CDR2 from the germline V gene are SGHTA and FQGNSA. Trimming removed 1 base from V and 3 bases from J, with 16 bases in between. CDR3 nucleotides: TGTGCCAGCAGCTTAGGGGCGGGTGAGATCTTCTACGAGCAGTACTTC. Its protein product is CASSLGAGEIFYEQYF.

V gene TRBV4-1 combines with J gene TRBJ1-5; D gene unclear. Germline V lookup: CDR1 MGHRA, CDR2 YSYEKL. The CDR3 runs 15 residues. V lost 0 bases and J lost 3, with 9 bases in between. The CDR3 loop reads CASSQDGQFNQPQHF. In DNA, the CDR3 is TGCGCCAGCAGCCAAGACGGGCAGTTCAATCAGCCCCAGCATTTT.

V usage is TRBV19 and J usage is TRBJ2-2; a possible D gene is TRBD2 (5 bases). This CDR3 comprises 16 residues. Trimming removed 4 bases from V and 5 bases from J, with 17 bases in between. CDR1 and CDR2 from the germline V gene are LNHDA and SQIVND (reference sequence). The chain's CDR3 is CASSNPIGPGTGELFF. DNA of the CDR3: TGTGCCAGTAGTAACCCCATCGGACCGGGAACCGGGGAGCTGTTTTTT.

This clonotype occurred a few times. The chain has TRBV6-2 or TRBV6-3 and TRBJ2-6; D not certain. The CDR3 totals 15 residues. Germline CDR1 and CDR2: MNHEY and SVGEGT. Between the trimmed V and J ends, which lost 2 bases and 4 bases, there was a span of 9 bases. CDR3: CASSYRVPGANVLTF. For the CDR3, the DNA is TGTGCCAGCAGTTACCGGGTTCCCGGGGCCAACGTCCTGACTTTC.

This clonotype was counted between two and nine times. At one boundary the junction diverges from the germline segment, which might be a read error. The gene calls are TRBV7-2 and TRBJ2-7, with D tentatively TRBD1 or TRBD2 (5 bases each). This CDR3 has 16 residues. From germline, CDR1 is SGHTA and CDR2 FQGNSA. The CDR3 region has the DNA TGTGCCAGCAGATTAACCCGTGGGGGTTCAGGCTACGATCAGTACTTC. It codes for CASRLTRGGSGYDQYF.

This clonotype was recorded once. A read error may explain this, as a much larger clone is one base away. The rearrangement joins TRBV2 to TRBJ2-3, with 10 bases aligning to TRBD2. CDR1 and CDR2 from the germline V gene are SNHLY and FYNNEI. The V gene end was trimmed by 0 bases and the J gene end by 4 bases; junction bases not matched to a gene: 1. The CDR3 covers 15 residues. The CDR3 reads CASSEASGGPDTQYF. The DNA of the CDR3 is TGTGCCAGCAGTGAAGCTAGCGGGGGGCCAGATACGCAGTATTTT.

This rearrangement joins TRBV4-1 to TRBJ2-1; 12 positions agree with TRBD2. The CDR3 runs 17 residues. Germline assignment: CDR1 MGHRA and CDR2 YSYEKL. V gave up 0 bases and J gave up 10 bases; unmatched junction bases: 10. CDR3 DNA sequence: TGCGCCAGCAGCCAAGACTCTAGCGGGGGGGGTCATCGGGAGCAGTTCTTC. The encoded protein is CASSQDSSGGGHREQFF.

This clonotype appeared a few times. The chain couples TRBV7-2 to TRBJ2-2, with 9 bases that match TRBD1. CDR3 length: 16 residues. J was trimmed by 5 bases and V by 5 bases; bases with no gene match: 9. Germline CDR1 is SGHTA and CDR2 is FQGNSA. CDR3 DNA: TGTGCCAGCAGCACATGGACAGGGGTTGAAACCGGGGAGCTGTTTTTT. Residues: CASSTWTGVETGELFF. The full variable domain, rest sourced from reference TRBV7-2 and TRBJ2-2, is GAGVSQSPSNKVTEKGKDVELRCDPISGHTALYWYRQSLGQGLEFLIYFQGNSAPDKSGLPSDRFSAERTGGSVSTLTIQRTQQEDSAVYLCASSTWTGVETGELFFGEGSRLTVL.

This clonotype has only a few counts. J is TRBJ1-1 and V is TRBV2, with TRBD1 as a possible D gene (6 bases). The CDR3 consists of 15 residues. Trimming took 3 bases from V and 1 from J, leaving 12 bases between them. Germline-derived CDR1 and CDR2 are SNHLY and FYNNEI. The CDR3, as DNA: TGTGCCAGCAGTGATTGGGGGGGCGCGAACACTGAAGCTTTCTTT. Protein: CASSDWGGANTEAFF.

The chain has TRBV7-2 and TRBJ2-6; D unresolved. This CDR3 spans 19 amino acids. Trimming pared 5 bases from V and 0 bases from J, leaving 20 bases between. Per the germline V gene, CDR1 is SGHTA and CDR2 is FQGNSA. CDR3 region: CASSEPELRRNSGANVLTF. The CDR3 DNA is TGTGCCAGCAGCGAACCCGAACTCCGGCGGAACTCTGGGGCCAACGTCCTGACTTTC.

This clonotype has just a few counts. The chain combines TRBV4-3 with TRBJ2-5; maybe TRBD2 (5 bases). The CDR3 contains 14 residues. V shed 1 base and J shed 5 bases, with 11 bases lying between them. The germline CDR1 and CDR2 sequences are LGHNA and YSLEER. In DNA, the CDR3 is TGCGCCAGCAGCCAAGTGATCCGCGGGGAGACCCAGTACTTC. The encoded protein is CASSQVIRGETQYF.